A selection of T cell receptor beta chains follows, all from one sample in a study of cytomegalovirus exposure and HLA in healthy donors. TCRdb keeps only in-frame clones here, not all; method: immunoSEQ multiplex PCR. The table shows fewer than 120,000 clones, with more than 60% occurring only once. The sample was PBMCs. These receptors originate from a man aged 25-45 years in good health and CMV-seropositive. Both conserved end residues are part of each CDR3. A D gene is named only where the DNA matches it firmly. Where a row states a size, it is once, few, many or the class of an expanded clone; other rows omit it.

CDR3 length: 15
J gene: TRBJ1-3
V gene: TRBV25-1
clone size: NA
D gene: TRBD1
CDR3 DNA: TGTGCCAGCAGTGAATCTGGGGACAGAGGAAACACCATATATTTT
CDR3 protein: CASSESGDRGNTIYF

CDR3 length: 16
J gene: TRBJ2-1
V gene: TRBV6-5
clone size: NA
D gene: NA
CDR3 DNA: TGTGCCAGCAGTTACGGGTCCGCGGGGGCATACAATGAGCAGTTCTTC
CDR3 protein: CASSYGSAGAYNEQFF

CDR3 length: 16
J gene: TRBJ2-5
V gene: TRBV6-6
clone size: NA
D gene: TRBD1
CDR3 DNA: TGTGCCAGCAGTTACGCCGGGACAGGGGGGCAAGAGACCCAGTACTTC
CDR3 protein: CASSYAGTGGQETQYF

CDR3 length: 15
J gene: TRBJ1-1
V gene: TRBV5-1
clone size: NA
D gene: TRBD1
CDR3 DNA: TGCGCCAGCAGCTTGGGGGACAGGGGTGTAACTGAAGCTTTCTTT
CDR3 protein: CASSLGDRGVTEAFF

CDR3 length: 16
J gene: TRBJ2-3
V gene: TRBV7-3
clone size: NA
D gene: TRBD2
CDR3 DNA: TGTGCCAGCAGCTTAAATCCTAGCGGGGTCGGAGATACGCAGTATTTT
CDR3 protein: CASSLNPSGVGDTQYF

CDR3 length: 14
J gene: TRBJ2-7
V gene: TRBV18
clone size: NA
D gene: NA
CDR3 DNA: TGTGCCAGCTCACCACCGGGGCCGCCCTACGAGCAGTACTTC
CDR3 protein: CASSPPGPPYEQYF

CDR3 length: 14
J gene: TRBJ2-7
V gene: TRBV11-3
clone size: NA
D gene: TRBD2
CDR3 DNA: TGTGCCAGCAGGCCTCCCGGGACTATCTACGAGCAGTACTTC
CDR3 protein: CASRPPGTIYEQYF

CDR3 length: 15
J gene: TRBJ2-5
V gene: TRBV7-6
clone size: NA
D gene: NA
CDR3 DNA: TGTGCCAGCAGCTTAGCGCAGAGCGGCGAAGAGACCCAGTACTTC
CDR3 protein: CASSLAQSGEETQYF

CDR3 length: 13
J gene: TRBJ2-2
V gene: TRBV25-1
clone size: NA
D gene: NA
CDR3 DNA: TGTGCCAGCAGTGATCTAAGTACCGGGGAGCTGTTTTTT
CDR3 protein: CASSDLSTGELFF

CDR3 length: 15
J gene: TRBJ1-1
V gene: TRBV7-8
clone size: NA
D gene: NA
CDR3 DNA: TGTGCCAGCAGCTTCTCAACAGAGCTGAACACTGAAGCTTTCTTT
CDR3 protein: CASSFSTELNTEAFF

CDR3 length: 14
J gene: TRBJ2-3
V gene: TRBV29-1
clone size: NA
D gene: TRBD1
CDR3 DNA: TGCAGCCTTCCTCTGACAGGGGGGTTAAATACGCAGTATTTT
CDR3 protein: CSLPLTGGLNTQYF

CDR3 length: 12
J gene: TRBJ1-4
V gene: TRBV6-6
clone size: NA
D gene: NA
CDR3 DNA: TGTGCCAGCAGCAGGGGCAATGAAAAACTGTTTTTT
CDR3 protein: CASSRGNEKLFF

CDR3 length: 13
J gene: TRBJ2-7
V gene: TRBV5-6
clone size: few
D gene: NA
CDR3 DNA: TGTGCCAGCAGTAGACTGCCCTCTCACGAGCAGTACTTC
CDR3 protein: CASSRLPSHEQYF

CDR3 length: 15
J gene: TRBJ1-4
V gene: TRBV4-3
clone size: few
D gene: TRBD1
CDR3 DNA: TGCGCCAGCAGCAAGGGGACAGGCAACAATGAAAAACTGTTTTTT
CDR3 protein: CASSKGTGNNEKLFF

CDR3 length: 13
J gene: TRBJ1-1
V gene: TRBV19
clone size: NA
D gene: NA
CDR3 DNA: TGTGCCAGTAGTATATTGGGGGGCACTGAAGCTTTCTTT
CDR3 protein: CASSILGGTEAFF

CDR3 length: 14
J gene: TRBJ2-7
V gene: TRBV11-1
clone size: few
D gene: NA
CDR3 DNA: TGTGCCAGCAGCGGCAAAAGAGCGTACTACGAGCAGTACTTC
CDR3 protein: CASSGKRAYYEQYF

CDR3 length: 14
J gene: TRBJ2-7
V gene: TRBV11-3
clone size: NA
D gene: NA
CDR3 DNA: TGTGCCAGCAGCCCCTTTAGGACAGCCTACGAGCAGTACTTC
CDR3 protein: CASSPFRTAYEQYF

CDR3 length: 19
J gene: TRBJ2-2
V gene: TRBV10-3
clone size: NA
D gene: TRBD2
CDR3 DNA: TGTGCCATTTCTTATCCCGTATTAGCGGGGGTCCCGAACACCGGGGAGCTGTTTTTT
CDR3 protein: CAISYPVLAGVPNTGELFF